Described below is a single TCR beta chain sequence and its context. Its antigen is unidentified. These data come from a study of T cell repertoires in cytomegalovirus infection. Background on the study: Recently identified HLA-C-restricted and well-studied HLA-B-restricted CMV epitopes were used.

TCRdb called the reads again in MiXCR, with one record for every CDR3 protein. Altogether 110,000 or so distinct CDR3 sequences are present, about 30% being singletons, with the ten largest covering roughly 77%. The CDR3 extends over 13 amino acids. Per germline, CDR1 SEHNR and CDR2 FQNEAQ (reference sequence). The V end lost 5 bases, the J end lost 3 bases, and 10 bases lay between the germline ends. The rearrangement joins TRBV7-9 to TRBJ1-2; D ambiguous. This material consisted of CD8+ T cells from cultured PBMCs, taken from culture after CMV antigen stimulation. This sequence was found in a human donor in good health (CMV status not recorded). Some clones in this sample may be carry-over from other donors' samples. This CDR3 reads CASSPADYYGYTF. CDR3 DNA: TGTGCCAGCAGCCCGGCGGATTACTATGGCTACACCTTC.